These 9 T cell receptor beta chains came from one sample sequenced in a study of OX40 agonist ivuxolimab in advanced cancers. The method was immunoSEQ multiplex PCR; TCRdb's version includes in-frame clones alone and lacks a portion of them. The sample lists around 100,000 clones; approximately 93% were seen once. The sample consisted of CD4+ or CD8+ T cells sorted from blood, taken in a trial of the OX40 agonist ivuxolimab. Receptor source: an adult with an advanced solid tumor such as melanoma, head and neck, liver or kidney cancer.

The chain links TRBV11-3 to TRBJ1-3, with D tentatively TRBD1 (6 bases). The CDR3 runs 17 residues. CDR1 and CDR2 (germline): SGHNT, YENEEA. V dropped 4 bases and J dropped 0 bases, with 16 bases sitting between them. The CDR3 DNA reads TGTGCCAGCAGCTCAGGGGCCGGGGGTGTCTCTGGAAACACCATATATTTT. Amino acid sequence: CASSSGAGGVSGNTIYF.

The chain employs TRBV7-8 and TRBJ1-5; D ambiguous. The CDR3 loop spans 13 amino acids. The germline gives CDR1 SGHVS, CDR2 FQNEAQ. The V end lost 5 bases, the J end lost 4 bases, and 9 bases lay between the germline ends. DNA of the CDR3: TGTGCCAGCAGCCCGTCGGAAAATCAGCCCCAGCATTTT. It is translated as CASSPSENQPQHF.

The rearrangement joins TRBV11-3 to TRBJ1-1, with D unclear. The CDR3 runs to 13 residues. Germline V gene sequence: CDR1 SGHNT, CDR2 YENEEA. Trimming cost V 5 bases and J 0 bases, with 7 bases left between them. CDR3 nucleotides: TGTGCCAGCAGCCCCAGATTGAACACTGAAGCTTTCTTT. As protein: CASSPRLNTEAFF. The full variable domain, its missing parts supplied by reference TRBV11-3 and TRBJ1-1, is EAGVVQSPRYKIIEKKQPVAFWCNPISGHNTLYWYLQNLGQGPELLIRYENEEAVDDSQLPKDRFSAERLKGVDSTLKIQPAELGDSAVYLCASSPRLNTEAFFGQGTRLTVV.

This clone was recorded once. The chain couples TRBV6-1 to TRBJ1-6; D is unresolved. Germline lookup yields CDR1 MNHNS and CDR2 SASEGT. Trimming cost V 7 bases and J 8 bases, with 15 bases left between them. The CDR3 is made up of 14 amino acids. CDR3: CASIRGRVDSPLHF. For the CDR3, the DNA is TGTGCCAGCATCAGAGGGAGAGTGGATTCACCCCTCCACTTT.

This clone was counted between two and nine times. The gene calls are TRBV30 and TRBJ2-2, with no clear D. The CDR3 is made up of 12 amino acids. With 2 bases removed from V and 1 base from J, the gap between germline ends came to 2 bases. From germline, CDR1 is GTSNPN and CDR2 SVGIG (reference sequence). Here the CDR3 DNA reads TGTGCCTGGAGTCGGAACACCGGGGAGCTGTTTTTT. It yields the protein CAWSRNTGELFF.

The gene calls are TRBV7-2 and TRBJ1-5; tentative D call: TRBD1 (6 bases). Per germline, CDR1 SGHTA and CDR2 FQGNSA. The length of the CDR3 is 14 residues. V lost 3 bases and J 6 bases, leaving 12 bases between the germline ends. The CDR3 sequence: CASSLRDTGQPQHF. CDR3 DNA: TGTGCCAGCAGCTTGAGGGACACAGGTCAGCCCCAGCATTTT.

The chain joins TRBV30 to TRBJ1-5; D possibly corresponds to TRBD1 (5 bases). CDR3 length equals 13 residues. CDR1 is GTSNPN and CDR2 is SVGIG in the germline V gene (reference sequence). V gave up 2 bases and J gave up 5 bases, with 10 bases separating them. The CDR3 loop is CAWSRGRYQPQHF. The CDR3, as DNA: TGTGCCTGGAGTAGGGGAAGGTATCAGCCCCAGCATTTT. The full variable domain, with the rest looked up from reference TRBV30 and TRBJ1-5, is SQTIHQWPATLVQPVGSPLSLECTVEGTSNPNLYWYRQAAGRGLQLLFYSVGIGQISSEVPQNLSASRPQDRQFILSSKKLLLSDSGFYLCAWSRGRYQPQHFGDGTRLSIL.

The V and J genes are TRBV4-3 and TRBJ2-1; 12 positions match TRBD2. The CDR3 sequence is 16 residues long. With V trimmed by 2 bases and J by 6 bases, 5 bases remained unmatched. Looked up from germline, CDR1 is LGHNA and CDR2 is YSLEER. CDR3 protein: CASSQFWGLAGNEQFF. DNA for the CDR3: TGCGCCAGCAGCCAATTTTGGGGACTAGCGGGCAATGAGCAGTTCTTC.

The rearrangement uses TRBV6-5 and TRBJ1-4, with D uncertain. In germline, CDR1 is MNHEY, CDR2 SVGAGI. V lost 7 bases to trimming and J lost 0 bases, with 12 bases between them. There are 15 residues in the CDR3. CDR3 sequence reads: CASTPTLATNEKLFF. The CDR3 DNA reads TGTGCCAGCACCCCGACCCTTGCAACTAATGAAAAACTGTTTTTT.